The 2 T cell receptor beta chains below were found in one sample sequenced in a study of T cell clonotyping in hematopoietic cell transplantation. As for time point: recipient sample about 28 days before transplant, after cytoreduction. TCRdb's table, derived via immunoSEQ multiplex PCR, lists solely in-frame clones and lacks some. The table has approximately 44,000 clones, 85% seen once; the top ten hold approximately 2.9%. Sample: peripheral blood mononuclear cells, taken before stem cell transplant. These receptor sequences come from a man in his fifties or sixties with acute myeloid leukemia. Some clones in this sample may be carry-over from other donors' samples.

The genes are TRBV19 and TRBJ2-7; D might be TRBD2 (6 bases). CDR1 and CDR2 (germline): LNHDA, SQIVND (reference sequence). The V gene lost 8 bases and the J gene lost 1 base, with 12 bases spanning the gap. CDR3 size: 13 residues. The CDR3 region has the DNA TGTGCCAGTGGGACGGGGGAGTCCTACGAGCAGTACTTC. Translated, it gives CASGTGESYEQYF.

This clone occurred a few times. V usage is TRBV28 and J usage is TRBJ1-1; D not resolved. Trimming removed 4 bases from V and 9 bases from J, with 9 bases in between. This CDR3 region has 11 residues. CDR1 and CDR2 from the germline V gene are MDHEN and SYDVKM. CDR3 nucleotide sequence: TGTGCCAGCAGTTACGCCCTCAAAGCTTTCTTT. It codes for CASSYALKAFF.